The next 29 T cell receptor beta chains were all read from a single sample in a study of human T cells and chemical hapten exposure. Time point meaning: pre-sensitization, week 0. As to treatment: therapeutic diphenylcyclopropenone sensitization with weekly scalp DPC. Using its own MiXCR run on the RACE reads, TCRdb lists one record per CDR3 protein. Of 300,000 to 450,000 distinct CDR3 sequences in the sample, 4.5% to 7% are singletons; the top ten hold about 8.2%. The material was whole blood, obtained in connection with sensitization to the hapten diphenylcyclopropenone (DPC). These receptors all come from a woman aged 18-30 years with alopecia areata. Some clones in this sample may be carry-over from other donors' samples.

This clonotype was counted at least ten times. The CDR3 spells CASSLGPGGTEAFF. DNA of the CDR3: TGCGCCAGCAGCTTGGGGCCGGGTGGCACTGAAGCTTTCTTT. This sequence joins TRBV5-1 and TRBJ1-1, with no clear D. The CDR3 covers 14 residues. CDR1 is SGHRS, CDR2 YFSETQ, per germline. V was pared by 0 bases and J by 4 bases, with 10 bases between.

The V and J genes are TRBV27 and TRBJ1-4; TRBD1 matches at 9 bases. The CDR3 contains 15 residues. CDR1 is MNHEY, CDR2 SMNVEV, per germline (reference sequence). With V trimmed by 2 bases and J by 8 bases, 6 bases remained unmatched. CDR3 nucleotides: TGTGCCAGCAGTTTAGAGGGGACAGGGTACGAAAAACTGTTTTTT. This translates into CASSLEGTGYEKLFF.

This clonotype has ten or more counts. The CDR3 coding sequence is TGTGCCAGCAGCTTAGACCTTATGGGCACAGATACGCAGTATTTT. Translated, it gives CASSLDLMGTDTQYF. This rearrangement joins TRBV7-2 to TRBJ2-3; D not resolved. The CDR3 consists of 15 residues. Germline CDR1 and CDR2: SGHTA and FQGNSA. V was cut by 1 base and J by 1 base, with 9 bases left in between.

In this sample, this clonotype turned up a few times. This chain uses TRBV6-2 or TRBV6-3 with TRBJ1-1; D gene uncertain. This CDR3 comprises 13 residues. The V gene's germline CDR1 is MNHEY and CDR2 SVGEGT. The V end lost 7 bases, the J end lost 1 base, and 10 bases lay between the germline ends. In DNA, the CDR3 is TGTGCCAGCACCGATGCAGGGAACACTGAAGCTTTCTTT. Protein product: CASTDAGNTEAFF.

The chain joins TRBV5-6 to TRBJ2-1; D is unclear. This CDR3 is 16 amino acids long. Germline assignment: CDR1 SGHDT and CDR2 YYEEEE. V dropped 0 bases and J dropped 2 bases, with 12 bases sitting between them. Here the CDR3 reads CASSLGTWWAYNEQFF. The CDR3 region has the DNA TGTGCCAGCAGCTTGGGGACCTGGTGGGCCTACAATGAGCAGTTCTTC.

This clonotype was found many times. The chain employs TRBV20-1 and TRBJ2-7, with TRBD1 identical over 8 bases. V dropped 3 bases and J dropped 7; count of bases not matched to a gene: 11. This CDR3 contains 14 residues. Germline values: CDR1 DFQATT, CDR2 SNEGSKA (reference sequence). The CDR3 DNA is TGCAGTGCTAGCCCGACAGGGGTTTTGGTAGAGCAGTACTTC. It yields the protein CSASPTGVLVEQYF.

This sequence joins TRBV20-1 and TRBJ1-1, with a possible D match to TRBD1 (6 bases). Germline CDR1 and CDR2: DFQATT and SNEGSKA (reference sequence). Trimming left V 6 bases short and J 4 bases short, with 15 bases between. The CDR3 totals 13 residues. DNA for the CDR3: TGCAGTGCGATCACAGGGATGAGCACTGAAGCTTTCTTT. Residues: CSAITGMSTEAFF.

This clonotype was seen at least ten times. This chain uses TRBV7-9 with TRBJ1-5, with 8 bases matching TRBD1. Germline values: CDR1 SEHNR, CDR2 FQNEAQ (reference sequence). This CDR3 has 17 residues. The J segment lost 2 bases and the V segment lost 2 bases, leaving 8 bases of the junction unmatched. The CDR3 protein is CASSLSGQGRGNQPQHF. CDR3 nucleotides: TGTGCCAGCAGCTTATCAGGACAGGGTCGGGGCAATCAGCCCCAGCATTTT.

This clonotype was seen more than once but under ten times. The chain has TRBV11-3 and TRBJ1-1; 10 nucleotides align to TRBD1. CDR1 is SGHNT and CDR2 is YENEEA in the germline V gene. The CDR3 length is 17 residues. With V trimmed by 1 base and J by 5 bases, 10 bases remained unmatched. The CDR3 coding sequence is TGTGCCAGCAGCTTAGGGGCAGACAGGGGGCTTGATACTGAAGCTTTCTTT. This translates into CASSLGADRGLDTEAFF.

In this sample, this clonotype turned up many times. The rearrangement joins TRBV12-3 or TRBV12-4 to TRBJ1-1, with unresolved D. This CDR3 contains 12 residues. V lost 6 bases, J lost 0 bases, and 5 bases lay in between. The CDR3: CASSEMNTEAFF. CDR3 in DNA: TGTGCCAGCAGCGAAATGAACACTGAAGCTTTCTTT.

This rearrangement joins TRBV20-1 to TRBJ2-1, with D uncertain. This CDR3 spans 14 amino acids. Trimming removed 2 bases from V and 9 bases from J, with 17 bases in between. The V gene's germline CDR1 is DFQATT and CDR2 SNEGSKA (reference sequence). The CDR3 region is CSARFESKTTEQFF. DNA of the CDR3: TGCAGTGCTAGATTCGAGTCTAAAACTACTGAGCAGTTCTTC.

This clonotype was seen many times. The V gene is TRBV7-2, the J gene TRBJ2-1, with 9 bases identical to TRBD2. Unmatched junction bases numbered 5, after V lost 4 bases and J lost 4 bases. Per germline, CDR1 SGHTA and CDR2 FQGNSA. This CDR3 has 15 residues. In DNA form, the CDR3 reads TGTGCCAGCAGCTCAAGCGGGGGGTATTACAATGAGCAGTTCTTC. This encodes CASSSSGGYYNEQFF.

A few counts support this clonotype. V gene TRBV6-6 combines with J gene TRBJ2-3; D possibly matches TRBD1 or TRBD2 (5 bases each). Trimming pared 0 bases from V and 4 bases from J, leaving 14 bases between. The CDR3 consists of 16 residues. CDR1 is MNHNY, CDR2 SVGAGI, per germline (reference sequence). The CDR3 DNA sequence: TGTGCCAGCAGTTACTCTCGGGGCAATGGGGCAGATACGCAGTATTTT. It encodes CASSYSRGNGADTQYF.

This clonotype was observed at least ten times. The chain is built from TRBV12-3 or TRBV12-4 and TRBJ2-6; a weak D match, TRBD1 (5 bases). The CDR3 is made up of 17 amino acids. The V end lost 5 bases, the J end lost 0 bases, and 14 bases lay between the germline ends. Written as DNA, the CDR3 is TGTGCCAGCAGTGGAACAGGTGTTCGCTCTGGGGCCAACGTCCTGACTTTC. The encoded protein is CASSGTGVRSGANVLTF.

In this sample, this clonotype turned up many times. The CDR3 loop reads CASSFSLSGNTIYF. The CDR3 DNA is TGTGCCAGCAGCTTCAGCTTGTCTGGAAACACCATATATTTT. The genes are TRBV7-2 and TRBJ1-3, with D unclear. Germline CDR1 and CDR2: SGHTA and FQGNSA. V gave up 3 bases and J gave up 1 base, with 7 bases separating them. The CDR3 extends over 14 amino acids.

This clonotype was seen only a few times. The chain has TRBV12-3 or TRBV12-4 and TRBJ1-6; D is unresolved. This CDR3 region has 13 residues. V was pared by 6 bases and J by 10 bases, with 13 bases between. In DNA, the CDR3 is TGTGCCAGCAGCCCGCAAAGTCGATCACCCCTCCACTTT. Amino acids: CASSPQSRSPLHF.

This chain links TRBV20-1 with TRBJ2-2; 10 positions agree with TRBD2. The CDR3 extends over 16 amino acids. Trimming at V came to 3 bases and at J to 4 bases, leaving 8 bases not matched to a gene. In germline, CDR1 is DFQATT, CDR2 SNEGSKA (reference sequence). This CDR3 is CSARGASGGATGELFF. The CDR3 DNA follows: TGCAGTGCTAGGGGGGCTAGCGGGGGCGCCACCGGGGAGCTGTTTTTT.

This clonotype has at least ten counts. The CDR3 bases are TGTGCCAGCGGCCAGGGGGGGGCCGAAGACACCGGGGAGCTGTTTTTT. Protein sequence: CASGQGGAEDTGELFF. J is TRBJ2-2 and V is TRBV6-2 or TRBV6-3, with D perhaps matching TRBD1 or TRBD2 (7 bases each). The germline V and J ends were trimmed by 8 bases and 3 bases, with 19 bases remaining between them. The germline CDR1 and CDR2 sequences are MNHEY and SVGEGT. CDR3 length equals 16 residues.

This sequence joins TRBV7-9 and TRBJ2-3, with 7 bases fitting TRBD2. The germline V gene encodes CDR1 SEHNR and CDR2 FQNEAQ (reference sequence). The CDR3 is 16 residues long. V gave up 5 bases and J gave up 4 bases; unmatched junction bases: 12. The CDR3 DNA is TGTGCCAGCAGCCCGGGGCTTCCTAGCGGCGCAGATACGCAGTATTTT. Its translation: CASSPGLPSGADTQYF.

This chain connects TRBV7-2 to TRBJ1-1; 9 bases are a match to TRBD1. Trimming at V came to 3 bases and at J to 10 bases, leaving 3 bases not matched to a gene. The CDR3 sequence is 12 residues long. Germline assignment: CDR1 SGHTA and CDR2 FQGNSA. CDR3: CASSFGGQGAFF. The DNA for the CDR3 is TGTGCCAGCAGCTTTGGGGGACAGGGAGCTTTCTTT. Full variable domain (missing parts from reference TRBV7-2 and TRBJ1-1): GAGVSQSPSNKVTEKGKDVELRCDPISGHTALYWYRQSLGQGLEFLIYFQGNSAPDKSGLPSDRFSAERTGGSVSTLTIQRTQQEDSAVYLCASSFGGQGAFFGQGTRLTVV.

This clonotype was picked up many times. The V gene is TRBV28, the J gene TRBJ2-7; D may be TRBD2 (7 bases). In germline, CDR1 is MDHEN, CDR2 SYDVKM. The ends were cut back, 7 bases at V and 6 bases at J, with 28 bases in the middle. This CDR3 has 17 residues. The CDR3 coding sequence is TGTGCCAGCACCAGCCAACTGGGGGGGCGGTTGACGGCCGAGCAGTACTTC. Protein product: CASTSQLGGRLTAEQYF.

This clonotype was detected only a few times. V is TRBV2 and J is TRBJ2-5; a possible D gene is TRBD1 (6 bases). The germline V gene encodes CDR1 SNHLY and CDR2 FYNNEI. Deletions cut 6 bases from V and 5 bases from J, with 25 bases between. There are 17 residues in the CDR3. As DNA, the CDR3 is TGTGCCAGCAGGCTACGACACCCTCGGGACACTAGGGAGACCCAGTACTTC. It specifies CASRLRHPRDTRETQYF.

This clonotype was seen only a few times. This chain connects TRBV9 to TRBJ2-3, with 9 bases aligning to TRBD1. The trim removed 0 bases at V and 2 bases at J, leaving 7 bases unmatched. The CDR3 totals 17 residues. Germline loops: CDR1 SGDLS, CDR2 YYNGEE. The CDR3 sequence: CASSVDERTGVTDTQYF. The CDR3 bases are TGTGCCAGCAGCGTAGACGAACGGACAGGGGTCACAGATACGCAGTATTTT. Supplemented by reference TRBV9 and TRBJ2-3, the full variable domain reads DSGVTQTPKHLITATGQRVTLRCSPRSGDLSVYWYQQSLDQGLQFLIQYYNGEERAKGNILERFSAQQFPDLHSELNLSSLELGDSALYFCASSVDERTGVTDTQYFGPGTRLTVL.

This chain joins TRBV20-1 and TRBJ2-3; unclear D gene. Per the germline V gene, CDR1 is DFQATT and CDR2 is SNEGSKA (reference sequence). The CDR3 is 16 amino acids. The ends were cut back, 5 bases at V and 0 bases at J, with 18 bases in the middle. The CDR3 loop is CSAFSLVWGSTDTQYF. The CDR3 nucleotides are TGCAGTGCTTTCTCGTTGGTCTGGGGTAGCACAGATACGCAGTATTTT.

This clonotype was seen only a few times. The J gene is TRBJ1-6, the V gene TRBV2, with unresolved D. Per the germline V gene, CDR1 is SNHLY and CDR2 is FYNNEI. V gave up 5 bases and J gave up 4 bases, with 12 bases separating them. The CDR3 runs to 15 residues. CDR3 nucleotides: TGTGCCAGCAGTTCCCTTACAGCTTATAATTCACCCCTCCACTTT. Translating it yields CASSSLTAYNSPLHF.

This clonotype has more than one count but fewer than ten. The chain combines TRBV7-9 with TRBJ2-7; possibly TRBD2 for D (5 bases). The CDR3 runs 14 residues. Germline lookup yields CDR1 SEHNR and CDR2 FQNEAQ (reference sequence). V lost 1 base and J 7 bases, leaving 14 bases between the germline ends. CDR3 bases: TGTGCCAGCAGCTTAGATGGACTCTTCTGGGAGCAGTACTTC. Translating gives CASSLDGLFWEQYF.

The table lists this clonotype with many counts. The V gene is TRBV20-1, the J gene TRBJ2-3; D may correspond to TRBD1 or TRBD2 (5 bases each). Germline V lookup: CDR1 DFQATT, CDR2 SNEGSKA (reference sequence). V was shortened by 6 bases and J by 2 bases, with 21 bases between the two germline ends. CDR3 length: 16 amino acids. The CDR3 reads CSASIRDPAATDTQYF. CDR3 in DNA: TGCAGTGCATCGATCCGGGACCCCGCTGCCACAGATACGCAGTATTTT.

The CDR3 loop is CASTLTGGMAEAFF. DNA of the CDR3: TGTGCCAGCACCCTGACCGGCGGTATGGCTGAAGCTTTCTTT. The gene calls are TRBV12-3 or TRBV12-4 and TRBJ1-1, with D hard to call. The CDR3 length is 14 residues. The V gene lost 7 bases and the J gene lost 6 bases, with 18 bases spanning the gap.

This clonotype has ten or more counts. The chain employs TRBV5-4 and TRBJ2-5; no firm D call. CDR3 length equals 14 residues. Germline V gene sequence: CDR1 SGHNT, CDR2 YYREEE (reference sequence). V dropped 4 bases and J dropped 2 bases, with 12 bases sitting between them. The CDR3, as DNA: TGTGCCAGCAGCCTCCTGGGTTGGCAAGAGACCCAGTACTTC. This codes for CASSLLGWQETQYF.